This TCR beta chain stems from a study of OX40 agonist ivuxolimab in advanced cancers. About the study: Ivuxolimab is a fully human IgG2 antibody that activates OX40 (CD134). Intravenous ivuxolimab was administered to patients every 2 weeks at 0.01 to 10 mg/kg. Findings and caveats of the study: The CD4+ and CD8+ T cells in the blood had expanded clonally by week 6 at 0.1 to 3.0 mg/kg.

Profiling relied on immunoSEQ multiplex PCR, and the TCRdb table lists in-frame clones only, not all of them. The data contain about 82,000 clones, roughly 84% of them singletons. On this clone: Its matching antigen is unknown. The junction shows a germline mismatch at one end, possibly a read error.

The specimen comprised CD4+ or CD8+ T cells sorted from blood, sampled in a trial of the OX40 agonist ivuxolimab. The receptor comes from an adult with an advanced solid tumor such as melanoma, head and neck, liver or kidney cancer.

CDR3 DNA sequence: TGTGCCAGCAGCGTAGCAGATACGCAGTATTTT. Protein product: CASSVADTQYF. V gene TRBV7-2 combines with J gene TRBJ2-3; D not resolved. The V gene's germline CDR1 is SGHTA and CDR2 FQGNSA. The CDR3 has 11 amino acids.